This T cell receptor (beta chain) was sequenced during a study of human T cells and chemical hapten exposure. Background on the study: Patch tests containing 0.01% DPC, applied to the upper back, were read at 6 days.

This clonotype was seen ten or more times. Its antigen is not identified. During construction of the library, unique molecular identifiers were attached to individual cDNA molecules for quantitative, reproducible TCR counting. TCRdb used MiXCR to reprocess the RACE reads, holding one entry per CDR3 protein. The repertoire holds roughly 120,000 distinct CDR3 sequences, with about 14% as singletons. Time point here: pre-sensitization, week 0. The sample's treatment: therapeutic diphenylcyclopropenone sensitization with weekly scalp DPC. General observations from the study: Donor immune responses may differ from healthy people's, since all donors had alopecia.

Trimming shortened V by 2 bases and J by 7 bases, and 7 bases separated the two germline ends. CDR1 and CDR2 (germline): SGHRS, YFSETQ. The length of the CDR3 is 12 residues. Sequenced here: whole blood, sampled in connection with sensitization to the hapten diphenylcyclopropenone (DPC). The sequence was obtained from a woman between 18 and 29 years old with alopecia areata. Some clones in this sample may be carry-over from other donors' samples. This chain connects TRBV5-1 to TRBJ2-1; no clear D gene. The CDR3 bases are TGCGCCAGCAGCTTAAGTGGGAATGAGCAGTTCTTC. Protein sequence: CASSLSGNEQFF. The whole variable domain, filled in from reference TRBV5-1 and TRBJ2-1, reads KAGVTQTPRYLIKTRGQQVTLSCSPISGHRSVSWYQQTPGQGLQFLFEYFSETQRNKGNFPGRFSGRQFSNSRSEMNVSTLELGDSALYLCASSLSGNEQFFGPGTRLTVL.